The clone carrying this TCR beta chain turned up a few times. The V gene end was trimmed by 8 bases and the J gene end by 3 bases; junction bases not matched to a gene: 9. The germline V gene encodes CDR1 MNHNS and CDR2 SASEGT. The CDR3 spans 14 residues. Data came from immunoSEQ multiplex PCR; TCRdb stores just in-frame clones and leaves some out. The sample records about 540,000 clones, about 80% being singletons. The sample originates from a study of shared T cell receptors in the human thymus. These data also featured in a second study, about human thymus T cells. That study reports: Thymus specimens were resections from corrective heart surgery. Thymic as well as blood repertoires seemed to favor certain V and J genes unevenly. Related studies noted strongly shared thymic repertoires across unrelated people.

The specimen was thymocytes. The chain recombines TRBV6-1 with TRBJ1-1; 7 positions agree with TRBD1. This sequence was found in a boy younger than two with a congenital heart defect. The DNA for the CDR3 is TGTGCCAGCTTCCGACAGGGTGTGGACACTGAAGCTTTCTTT. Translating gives CASFRQGVDTEAFF.